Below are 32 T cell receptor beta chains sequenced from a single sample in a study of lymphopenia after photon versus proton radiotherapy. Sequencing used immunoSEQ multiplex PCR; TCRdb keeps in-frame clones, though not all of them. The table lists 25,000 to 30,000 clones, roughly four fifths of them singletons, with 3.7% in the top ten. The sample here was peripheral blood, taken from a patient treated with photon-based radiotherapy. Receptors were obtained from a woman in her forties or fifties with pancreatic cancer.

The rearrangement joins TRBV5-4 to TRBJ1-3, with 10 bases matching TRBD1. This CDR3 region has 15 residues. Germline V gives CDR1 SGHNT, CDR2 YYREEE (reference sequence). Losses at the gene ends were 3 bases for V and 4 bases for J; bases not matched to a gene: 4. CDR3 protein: CASSSGTGDGNTIYF. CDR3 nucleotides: TGTGCCAGCAGCTCCGGGACAGGGGACGGAAACACCATATATTTT.

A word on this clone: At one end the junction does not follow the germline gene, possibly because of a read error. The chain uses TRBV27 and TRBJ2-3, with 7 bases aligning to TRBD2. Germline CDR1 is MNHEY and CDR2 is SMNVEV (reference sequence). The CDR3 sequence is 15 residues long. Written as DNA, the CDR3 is TGTGCCAGCAGATGGGAGGGATCCAGCACGGATACGCAGTATTTT. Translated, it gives CASRWEGSSTDTQYF.

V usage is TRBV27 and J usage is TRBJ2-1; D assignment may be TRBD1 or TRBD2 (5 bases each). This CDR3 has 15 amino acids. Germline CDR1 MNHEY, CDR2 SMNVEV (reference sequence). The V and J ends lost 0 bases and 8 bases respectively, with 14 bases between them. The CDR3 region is CASSLSSRGDHEQFF. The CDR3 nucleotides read TGTGCCAGCAGTTTATCGTCAAGAGGGGACCATGAGCAGTTCTTC.

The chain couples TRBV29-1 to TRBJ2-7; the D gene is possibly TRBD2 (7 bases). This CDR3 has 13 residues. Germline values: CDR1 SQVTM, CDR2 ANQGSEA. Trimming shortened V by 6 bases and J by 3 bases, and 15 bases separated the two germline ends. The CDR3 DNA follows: TGCAGCGTGAGGGGGGGGAGGGACTACGAGCAGTACTTC. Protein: CSVRGGRDYEQYF.

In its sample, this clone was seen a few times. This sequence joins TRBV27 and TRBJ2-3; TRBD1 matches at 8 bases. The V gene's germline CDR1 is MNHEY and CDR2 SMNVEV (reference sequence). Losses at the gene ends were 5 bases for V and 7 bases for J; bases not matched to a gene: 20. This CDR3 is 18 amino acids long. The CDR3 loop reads CASSPFPGQGGNRNTQYF. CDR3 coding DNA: TGTGCCAGCAGTCCATTTCCCGGACAGGGAGGCAATCGGAATACGCAGTATTTT.

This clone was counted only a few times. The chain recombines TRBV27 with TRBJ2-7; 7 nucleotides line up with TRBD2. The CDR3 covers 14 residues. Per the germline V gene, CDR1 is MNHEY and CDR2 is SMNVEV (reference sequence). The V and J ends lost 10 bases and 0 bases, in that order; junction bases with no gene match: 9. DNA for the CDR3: TGTGCCACTTCCCCCGGACTAGACTCCTACGAGCAGTACTTC. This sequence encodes CATSPGLDSYEQYF.

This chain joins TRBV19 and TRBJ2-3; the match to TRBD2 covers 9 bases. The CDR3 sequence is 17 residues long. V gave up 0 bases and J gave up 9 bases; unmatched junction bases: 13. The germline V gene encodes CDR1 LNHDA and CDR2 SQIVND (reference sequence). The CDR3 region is CASSIDFLGLAGSTQYF. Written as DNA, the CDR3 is TGTGCCAGTAGTATAGATTTTTTAGGGCTAGCGGGGAGCACGCAGTATTTT.

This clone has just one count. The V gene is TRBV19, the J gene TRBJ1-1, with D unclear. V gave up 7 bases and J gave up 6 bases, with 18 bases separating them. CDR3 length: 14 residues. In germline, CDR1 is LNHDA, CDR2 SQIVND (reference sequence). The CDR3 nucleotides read TGTGCCAGTACCTTAGACGGGAACGGCCCTGAAGCTTTCTTT. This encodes CASTLDGNGPEAFF.

CDR3 amino acids: CASSFLSGSLTGELFF. The CDR3 nucleotides read TGTGCCAGCAGCTTTCTTAGCGGGAGCCTCACCGGGGAGCTGTTTTTT. The chain combines TRBV7-2 with TRBJ2-2; 9 bases map to TRBD2. The V gene end was trimmed by 3 bases and the J gene end by 4 bases; junction bases not matched to a gene: 6. The CDR3 is 16 amino acids. Germline V lookup: CDR1 SGHTA, CDR2 FQGNSA.

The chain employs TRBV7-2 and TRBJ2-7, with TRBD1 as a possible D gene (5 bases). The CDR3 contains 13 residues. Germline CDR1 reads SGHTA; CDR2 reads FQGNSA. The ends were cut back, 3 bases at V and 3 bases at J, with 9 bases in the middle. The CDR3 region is CASSFGQGYEQYF. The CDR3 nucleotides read TGTGCCAGCAGCTTTGGGCAGGGCTACGAGCAGTACTTC.

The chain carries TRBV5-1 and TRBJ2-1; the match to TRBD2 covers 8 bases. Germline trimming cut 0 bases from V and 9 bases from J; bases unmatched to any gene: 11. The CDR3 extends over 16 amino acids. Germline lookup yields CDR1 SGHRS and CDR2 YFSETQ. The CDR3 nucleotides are TGCGCCAGCAGCTTGGCCATAACTAGCGGTTTTGGTGAGCAGTTCTTC. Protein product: CASSLAITSGFGEQFF.

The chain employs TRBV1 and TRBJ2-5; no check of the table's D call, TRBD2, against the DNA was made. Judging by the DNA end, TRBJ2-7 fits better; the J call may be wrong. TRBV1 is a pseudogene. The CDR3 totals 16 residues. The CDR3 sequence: CTSSHIPSGSRYEQYF. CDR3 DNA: TGCACCAGCAGTCATATCCCTAGCGGGAGCAGGTACGAGCAGTACTTC.

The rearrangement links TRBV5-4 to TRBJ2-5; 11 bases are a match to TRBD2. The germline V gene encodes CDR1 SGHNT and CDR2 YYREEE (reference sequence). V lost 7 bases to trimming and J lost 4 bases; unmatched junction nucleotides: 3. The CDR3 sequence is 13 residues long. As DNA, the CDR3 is TGTGCCAGCGGGCTAGCGGGAGGAGAGACCCAGTACTTC. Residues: CASGLAGGETQYF.

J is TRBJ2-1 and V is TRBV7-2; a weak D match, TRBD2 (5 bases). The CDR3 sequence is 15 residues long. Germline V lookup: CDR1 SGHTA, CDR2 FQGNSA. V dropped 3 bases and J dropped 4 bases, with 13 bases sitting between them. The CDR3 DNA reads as TGTGCCAGCAGCTTCGGTGGGAGTTCTTACAATGAGCAGTTCTTC. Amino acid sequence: CASSFGGSSYNEQFF.

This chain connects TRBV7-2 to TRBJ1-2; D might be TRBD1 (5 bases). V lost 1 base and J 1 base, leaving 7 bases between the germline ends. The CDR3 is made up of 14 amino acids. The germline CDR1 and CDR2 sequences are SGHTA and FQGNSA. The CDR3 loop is CASSLGQGNYGYTF. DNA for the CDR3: TGTGCCAGCAGCTTAGGGCAGGGTAACTATGGCTACACCTTC.

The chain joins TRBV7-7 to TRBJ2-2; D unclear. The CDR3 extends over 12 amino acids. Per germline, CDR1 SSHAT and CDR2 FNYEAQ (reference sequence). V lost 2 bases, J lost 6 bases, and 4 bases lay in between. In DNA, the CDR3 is TGTGCCAGCAGCTTAACGGCCGGGGAGCTGTTTTTT. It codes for CASSLTAGELFF.

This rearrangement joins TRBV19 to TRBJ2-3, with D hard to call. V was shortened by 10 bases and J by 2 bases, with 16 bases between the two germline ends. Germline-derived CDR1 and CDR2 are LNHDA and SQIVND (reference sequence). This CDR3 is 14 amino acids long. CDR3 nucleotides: TGTGCCACCAAAAGTAGAGGAAACACAGATACGCAGTATTTT. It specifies CATKSRGNTDTQYF.

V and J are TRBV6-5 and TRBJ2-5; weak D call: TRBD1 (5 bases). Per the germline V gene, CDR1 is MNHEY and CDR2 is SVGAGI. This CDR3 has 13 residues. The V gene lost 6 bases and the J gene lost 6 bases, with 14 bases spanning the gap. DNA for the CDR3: TGTGCCAGCAGCCCCACAGGCCCTCAGACCCAGTACTTC. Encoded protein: CASSPTGPQTQYF.

DNA for the CDR3: TGCGCCAGCAGCCACGGGACAACTGCCTACGAGCAGTACTTC. Translation: CASSHGTTAYEQYF. V is TRBV23-1 and J is TRBJ2-7, with D tentatively TRBD1 (6 bases). TRBV23-1 falls under the ORF class, with uncertain function. The CDR3 has 14 amino acids. V lost 6 bases to trimming and J lost 2 bases, with 14 bases between them.

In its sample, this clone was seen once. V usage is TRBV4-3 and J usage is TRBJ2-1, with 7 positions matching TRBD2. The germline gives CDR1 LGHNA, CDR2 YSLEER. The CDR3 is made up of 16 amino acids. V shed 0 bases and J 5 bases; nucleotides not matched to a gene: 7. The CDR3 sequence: CASSQESRGRDNEQFF. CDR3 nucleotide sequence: TGCGCCAGCAGCCAAGAATCGCGGGGGAGGGACAATGAGCAGTTCTTC.

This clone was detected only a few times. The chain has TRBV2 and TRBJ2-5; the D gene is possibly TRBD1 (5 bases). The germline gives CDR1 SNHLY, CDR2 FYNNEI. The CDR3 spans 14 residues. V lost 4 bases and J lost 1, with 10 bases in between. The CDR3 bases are TGTGCCAGCAGTGTCACAGGAGTCCAAGAGACCCAGTACTTC. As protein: CASSVTGVQETQYF. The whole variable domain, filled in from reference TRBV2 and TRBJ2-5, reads EPEVTQTPSHQVTQMGQEVILRCVPISNHLYFYWYRQILGQKVEFLVSFYNNEISEKSEIFDDQFSVERPDGSNFTLKIRSTKLEDSAMYFCASSVTGVQETQYFGPGTRLLVL.

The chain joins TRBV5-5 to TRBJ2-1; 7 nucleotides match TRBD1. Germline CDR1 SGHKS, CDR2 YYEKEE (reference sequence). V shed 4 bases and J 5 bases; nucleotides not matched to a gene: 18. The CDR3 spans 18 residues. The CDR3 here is CASSRLGADRVTHNEQFF. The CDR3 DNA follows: TGTGCCAGCAGCCGCCTGGGGGCTGACAGGGTAACACACAATGAGCAGTTCTTC.

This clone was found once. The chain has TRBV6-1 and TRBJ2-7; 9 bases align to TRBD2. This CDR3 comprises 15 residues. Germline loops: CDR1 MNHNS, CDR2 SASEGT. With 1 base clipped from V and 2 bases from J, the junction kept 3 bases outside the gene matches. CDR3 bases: TGTGCCAGCAGTGAAGAGGGCGGGAGGGCCTACGAGCAGTACTTC. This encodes CASSEEGGRAYEQYF.

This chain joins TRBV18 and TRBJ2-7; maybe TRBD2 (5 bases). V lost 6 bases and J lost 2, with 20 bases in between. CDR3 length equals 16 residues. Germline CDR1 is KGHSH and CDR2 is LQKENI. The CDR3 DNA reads TGTGCCAGCTCCGCCCCCGACGGAGCGAGGGCCTACGAGCAGTACTTC. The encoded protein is CASSAPDGARAYEQYF. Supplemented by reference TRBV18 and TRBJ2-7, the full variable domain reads NAGVMQNPRHLVRRRGQEARLRCSPMKGHSHVYWYRQLPEEGLKFMVYLQKENIIDESGMPKERFSAEFPKEGPSILRIQQVVRGDSAAYFCASSAPDGARAYEQYFGPGTRLTVT.

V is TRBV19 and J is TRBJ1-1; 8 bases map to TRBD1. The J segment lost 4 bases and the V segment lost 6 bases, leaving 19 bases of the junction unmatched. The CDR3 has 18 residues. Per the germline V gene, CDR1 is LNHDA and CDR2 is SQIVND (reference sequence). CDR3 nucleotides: TGTGCCAGTAGCCTTGAATCCGGGACAGGAGGTTTTAGCACTGAAGCTTTCTTT. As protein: CASSLESGTGGFSTEAFF.

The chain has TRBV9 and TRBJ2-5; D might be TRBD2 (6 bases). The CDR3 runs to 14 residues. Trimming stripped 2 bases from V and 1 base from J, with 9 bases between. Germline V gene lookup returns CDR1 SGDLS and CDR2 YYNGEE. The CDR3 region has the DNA TGTGCCAGCAGCGTTAGCGGATTCCAAGAGACCCAGTACTTC. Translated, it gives CASSVSGFQETQYF.

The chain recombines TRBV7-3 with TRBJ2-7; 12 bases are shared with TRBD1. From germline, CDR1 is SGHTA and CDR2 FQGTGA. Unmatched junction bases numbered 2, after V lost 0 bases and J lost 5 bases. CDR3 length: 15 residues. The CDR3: CASSLTGQGANEQYF. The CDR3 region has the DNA TGTGCCAGCAGCTTAACGGGACAGGGGGCCAACGAGCAGTACTTC.

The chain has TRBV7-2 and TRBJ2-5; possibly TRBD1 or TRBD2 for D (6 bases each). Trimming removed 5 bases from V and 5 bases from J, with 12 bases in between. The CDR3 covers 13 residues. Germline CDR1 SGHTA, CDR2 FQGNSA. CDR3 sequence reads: CASSRGLEETQYF. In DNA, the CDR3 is TGTGCCAGCAGCCGGGGGCTAGAGGAGACCCAGTACTTC.

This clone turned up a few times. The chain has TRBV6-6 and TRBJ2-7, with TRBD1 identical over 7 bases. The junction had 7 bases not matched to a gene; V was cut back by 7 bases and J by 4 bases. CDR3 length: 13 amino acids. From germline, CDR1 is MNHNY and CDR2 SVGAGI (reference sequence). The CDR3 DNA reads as TGTGCCAGCACTCGGGGACAGTCGTACGAGCAGTACTTC. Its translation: CASTRGQSYEQYF.

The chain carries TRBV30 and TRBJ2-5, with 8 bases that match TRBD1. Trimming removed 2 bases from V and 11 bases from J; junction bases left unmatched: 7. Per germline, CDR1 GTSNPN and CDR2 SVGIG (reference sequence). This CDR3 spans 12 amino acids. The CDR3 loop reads CAWSQGAREQYF. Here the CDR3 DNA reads TGTGCCTGGAGTCAGGGGGCCCGGGAGCAGTACTTC.

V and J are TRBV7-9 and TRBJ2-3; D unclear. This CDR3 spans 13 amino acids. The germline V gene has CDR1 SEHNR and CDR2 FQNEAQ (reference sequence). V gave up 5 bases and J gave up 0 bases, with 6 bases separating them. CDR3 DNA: TGTGCCAGCAGCCCGACTAGCACAGATACGCAGTATTTT. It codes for CASSPTSTDTQYF.

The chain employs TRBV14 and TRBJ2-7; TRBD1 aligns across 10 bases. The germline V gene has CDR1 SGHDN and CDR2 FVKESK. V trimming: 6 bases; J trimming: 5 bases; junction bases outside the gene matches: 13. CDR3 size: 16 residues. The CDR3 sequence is CASRRSGTGAVHEQYF. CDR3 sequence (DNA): TGTGCCAGCAGGCGGTCCGGGACAGGGGCCGTGCACGAGCAGTACTTC.